This TCR beta chain is from a study of T-cell reconstitution after alpha-beta-depleted transplantation in children. Study-level points and caveats: T cells produced anew were the main source of T-cell counts and diversity one year after transplant. Expanded clones from the graft, numbering several hundred, reportedly supplied alpha-beta T cells about two months after transplant.

Unique molecular identifiers featured in how the TCRbeta library was prepared. TCRdb reprocessed the PCR reads with MiXCR, giving one entry per CDR3 protein. The repertoire holds about 240,000 distinct CDR3 sequences, with 20% to 30% as singletons. From germline, CDR1 is DFQATT and CDR2 SNEGSKA (reference sequence). The CDR3 has 16 amino acids. V lost 0 bases, J lost 0 bases, and 2 bases stayed unmatched. This clonotype was seen just once. Its antigen is unidentified. This specimen was PBMCs, taken before TCRalphabeta/CD19-depleted stem cell transplant. This TCR was recovered from a girl between 2 and 10 years old with Fanconi anemia, due to receive a stem cell transplant. This sequence joins TRBV20-1 and TRBJ2-1; 10 nucleotides match TRBD1. The chain's CDR3 is CSARDWTGGSYNEQFF. Here the CDR3 DNA reads TGCAGTGCTAGAGATTGGACAGGGGGCTCCTACAATGAGCAGTTCTTC.